This TCR beta chain was captured in a study of blood T cells in healthy people across ages. Across the study: Capturing about one barcoded beta molecule per two T cells was achieved by template switching. Notes on the study in general: TCR beta diversity per million T cells fell roughly linearly with age.

The second PCR ran roughly 6 to 11 cycles with a sample-barcoded 5' primer and J-beta primers. Tagging of each cDNA molecule was performed by a template-switch adaptor with 12 random nucleotides. Each CDR3 protein is one row after TCRdb ran MiXCR on the 5' RACE reads. The table includes some 640,000 distinct CDR3 sequences, more than 40% detected once. About this clonotype: Its cognate antigen is unknown. A much larger clone is a single base away; this may be a read error.

The CDR3 is made up of 18 amino acids. Germline-derived CDR1 and CDR2 are LGHNA and YSLEER. The material sequenced was blood. The TCR sequence derives from a woman aged 55-75 years in good health. The chain couples TRBV4-3 to TRBJ2-5, with TRBD2 as a possible D gene (6 bases). The CDR3 nucleotides read TGCACCAGCTCCCCCACTAGCCGTCCTATATCACCCCAAGAGACCCAGTACTTC. Protein product: CTSSPTSRPISPQETQYF.